A selection of T cell receptor beta chains follows, all from one sample in a study of type 1 and type 2 diabetes patients. In TCRdb, the multiplex PCR reads were re-called with MiXCR into one record per CDR3 protein. The sample shows 250,000 to 300,000 distinct CDR3 sequences, over 45% of them seen only once. Sequencing was performed on peripheral blood mononuclear cells (PBMCs). Every receptor here comes from a man between 18 and 29 years old with type 2 diabetes. CDR3s include the opening cysteine and the closing phenylalanine or tryptophan. A D gene is named only where the DNA matches it firmly. Rows may omit the clone size; those that give it use once, few, many or a size class.

d_call	v_call	cdr3_length	j_call	clone_size	cdr3_nt	cdr3_aa
.	TRBV27	15	TRBJ2-3	once	TGTGCCAGCAGTCCGCTAGGGAGTCCCCCAGATACGCAGTATTTT	CASSPLGSPPDTQYF
TRBD2	TRBV5-1	20	TRBJ2-2	.	TGCGCCAGCAGCTTGGCCCGGACTAGCGGGAGAAACGGTCTTCCCGGGGAGCTGTTTTTT	CASSLARTSGRNGLPGELFF
.	TRBV30	12	TRBJ1-5	.	TGTGCCTGGAGTGTTGGGAATCAGCCCCAGCATTTT	CAWSVGNQPQHF
.	TRBV28	12	TRBJ2-3	.	TGTGCCAGCAGTTTGTGGGCGGATACGCAGTATTTT	CASSLWADTQYF
.	TRBV7-2	14	TRBJ2-5	many	TGTGCCAGCATTCCAACGGGGGCCGGGGAGACCCAGTACTTC	CASIPTGAGETQYF
TRBD1	TRBV6-6	14	TRBJ1-5	.	TGTGCCAGCAATAAACAGGGGGGCAATCAGCCCCAGCATTTT	CASNKQGGNQPQHF
TRBD1	TRBV19	16	TRBJ1-1	.	TGTGCCAGTAACAATATCCGGGACAGGGGGAACACTGAAGCTTTCTTT	CASNNIRDRGNTEAFF
TRBD2	TRBV2	16	TRBJ2-3	.	TGTGCCAGCAGCGCCGAGCGGGAGTCAGTCTCAGATACGCAGTATTTT	CASSAERESVSDTQYF
.	TRBV7-8	16	TRBJ1-2	.	TGTGCCAGCTCCACCTTCGAAACCCCCATCCAATATGGCTACACCTTC	CASSTFETPIQYGYTF
.	TRBV2	16	TRBJ1-6	.	TGTGCCAGCAGTGGGGACTCGAGCTCCTATAATTCACCCCTCCACTTT	CASSGDSSSYNSPLHF
.	TRBV9	13	TRBJ2-3	.	TGTGCCAGCAGCGCACACGACACAGATACGCAGTATTTT	CASSAHDTDTQYF
TRBD1	TRBV30	13	TRBJ1-1	.	TGTGCCTGGACCAGGACAGGAGGCACTGAAGCTTTCTTT	CAWTRTGGTEAFF
.	TRBV30	15	TRBJ2-7	many	TGTGCCTGGAGTAAGAACAGGGAGGGGTCCTACGAGCAGTACTTC	CAWSKNREGSYEQYF
TRBD1	TRBV27	17	TRBJ1-1	.	TGTGCCAGCAGTGGAGTATGGTCAGGGGGTATGGGCACTGAAGCTTTCTTT	CASSGVWSGGMGTEAFF
TRBD2	TRBV2	13	TRBJ2-5	.	TGTGCCAGCAGGCGGGGGGCAGAAGAGACCCAGTACTTC	CASRRGAEETQYF
.	TRBV2	14	TRBJ1-1	many	TGTGCCAGCAACATAAAGACAGGGAACACTGAAGCTTTCTTT	CASNIKTGNTEAFF
TRBD1	TRBV7-8	15	TRBJ1-2	few	TGTGCCAGCAGCTTAGGGACAGGAGTTGACTATGGCTACACCTTC	CASSLGTGVDYGYTF
.	TRBV20-1	15	TRBJ1-4	.	TGCAGTGCTTCCAAGTATCCGGCGGCTAATGAAAAACTGTTTTTT	CSASKYPAANEKLFF
.	TRBV5-1	13	TRBJ1-1	.	TGCGCCACCTCTTTAGGGGTCGGCACTGAAGCTTTCTTT	CATSLGVGTEAFF
TRBD1	TRBV5-1	16	TRBJ1-1	.	TGTGCCAGCAGCTCACAATACAGGGGAATGAACACTGAAGCTTTCTTT	CASSSQYRGMNTEAFF
TRBD2	TRBV19	17	TRBJ2-7	.	TGTGCCAGTAGTATAGATCTATTGGGCGGGAGCGCTTACGAGCAGTACTTC	CASSIDLLGGSAYEQYF
.	TRBV6-6	13	TRBJ1-4	few	TGTGCCAGCAGTTACTCCCGACTCGAAAAACTGTTTTTT	CASSYSRLEKLFF
.	TRBV28	13	TRBJ2-3	few	TGTGCCAGCAGTTCGCCGGGCCGAGCCACGCAGTATTTT	CASSSPGRATQYF
.	TRBV4-1	19	TRBJ2-7	.	TGTGCCAGCAGCCCAACCTTCGGCACCATACAGGGTGCGGTCTACGAGCAGTACTTC	CASSPTFGTIQGAVYEQYF
.	TRBV2	14	TRBJ2-4	.	TGTGCCAGCCTTGTTGGGGGGGCAGAGAACATTCAGTACTTC	CASLVGGAENIQYF
.	TRBV27	14	TRBJ2-7	.	TGTGCCAGCTCAGAGACAGGTGATTCCTACGAGCAGTACTTC	CASSETGDSYEQYF
.	TRBV7-6	15	TRBJ1-3	.	TGTGCCAGCAGCTTAGAGGCGAGCTCTGGAAACACCATATATTTT	CASSLEASSGNTIYF
.	TRBV28	12	TRBJ2-5	.	TGTGCCAGCACCCCCCATGGCGAGACCCAGTACTTC	CASTPHGETQYF
TRBD1	TRBV12-3/TRBV12-4	16	TRBJ1-5	.	TGTGCCAGCAGTTTTTTGATGGACAGGAAGAATCAGCCCCAGCATTTT	CASSFLMDRKNQPQHF
TRBD1	TRBV7-4	15	TRBJ1-1	.	TGTGCCAGCAGCGTAAGGGGGCTTATGAACACTGAAGCTTTCTTT	CASSVRGLMNTEAFF
.	TRBV6-2/TRBV6-3	14	TRBJ2-2	.	TGTGCCAGCCCCAAAGGCAGAAGCTTCGGGGAGCTGTTTTTT	CASPKGRSFGELFF
TRBD1	TRBV19	15	TRBJ2-5	.	TGTGCCAGTAGTATAGGGACAGGGGGTGAGGAGACCCAGTACTTC	CASSIGTGGEETQYF
.	TRBV5-1	15	TRBJ2-3	.	TGCGCCAGCAGCTTGGCACTGACCTTCACAGATACGCAGTATTTT	CASSLALTFTDTQYF
TRBD2	TRBV7-6	16	TRBJ2-7	.	TGTGCCAGCAGCCCACTACGTCCCAAAATGGAGCGGGAGGCCTACTTC	CASSPLRPKMEREAYF
.	TRBV30	10	TRBJ1-2	.	TGTGCCCTCGAGAGGAATGGCTACACCTTC	CALERNGYTF
TRBD2	TRBV9	14	TRBJ2-2	few	TGTGCCAGCAGACTAGCGGGAGGAAAGGGGGAGCTGTTTTTT	CASRLAGGKGELFF
.	TRBV10-3	14	TRBJ1-1	.	TGTGCCATCAGGGATCTGGGGGGGGGTACTGAAGCTTTCTTT	CAIRDLGGGTEAFF
.	TRBV7-8	16	TRBJ2-3	.	TGTGCCAGCAGCTTCCCTGTGAGGGGATCGGGGGATACGCAGTATTTT	CASSFPVRGSGDTQYF
TRBD1	TRBV7-3	15	TRBJ1-4	.	TGTGCCAGCAGCGAACGACAGGGTGTTAATGAAAAACTGTTTTTT	CASSERQGVNEKLFF
TRBD2	TRBV7-3	14	TRBJ2-1	.	TGTGCCAGCGGGTATAGCGGGGGGGCCAATGAGCAGTTCTTC	CASGYSGGANEQFF
.	TRBV7-9	13	TRBJ1-2	.	TGTGCCAGCAGCTTAGGCGTTCACTATGGCTACACCTTC	CASSLGVHYGYTF
TRBD2	TRBV7-9	12	TRBJ2-3	.	TGTGCCAGCAGGTTAGCGGGAGATACGCAGTATTTT	CASRLAGDTQYF
.	TRBV10-3	17	TRBJ1-5	.	TGTGCCATCAGTGACCCGGGCCGCGTGGGGGGGGATCAGCCCCAGCATTTT	CAISDPGRVGGDQPQHF
.	TRBV9	15	TRBJ1-2	.	TGTGCCAGCAGCGACATCAGGGCAGGGTATGTTGGCTACACCTTC	CASSDIRAGYVGYTF
.	TRBV6-6	16	TRBJ1-6	.	TGTGCCAGCAGTTCCCACCTCCTCGCGCGGAATTCACCCCTCCACTTT	CASSSHLLARNSPLHF
.	TRBV2	13	TRBJ1-2	few	TGTGCCAGCAGTACTGGACAAAGCTATGGCTACACCTTC	CASSTGQSYGYTF
.	TRBV25-1	15	TRBJ1-6	.	TGTGCCAGCAGTCCCCGCAGGGGTGGAGGATCACCCCTCCACTTT	CASSPRRGGGSPLHF
TRBD2	TRBV20-1	13	TRBJ2-7	few	TGCAGTGCTAGAGGCCCGGGGGGCTACGAGCAGTACTTC	CSARGPGGYEQYF
TRBD1	TRBV10-3	11	TRBJ1-2	few	TGTGCCACCCGACAGGGATCCGGCTACACCTTC	CATRQGSGYTF
TRBD2	TRBV7-2	15	TRBJ2-5	.	TGTGCCAGCAGCTTAGCCCGGGGGGGCGGAAAGACCCAGTACTTC	CASSLARGGGKTQYF
.	TRBV20-1	13	TRBJ2-7	.	TGCAGTGCTAGCGAGTGGGGGGCCTACGAGCAGTACTTC	CSASEWGAYEQYF
.	TRBV12-3/TRBV12-4	14	TRBJ1-1	.	TGTGCCAGCAGCCCTATCACGGGTTTGACTGAAGCTTTCTTT	CASSPITGLTEAFF